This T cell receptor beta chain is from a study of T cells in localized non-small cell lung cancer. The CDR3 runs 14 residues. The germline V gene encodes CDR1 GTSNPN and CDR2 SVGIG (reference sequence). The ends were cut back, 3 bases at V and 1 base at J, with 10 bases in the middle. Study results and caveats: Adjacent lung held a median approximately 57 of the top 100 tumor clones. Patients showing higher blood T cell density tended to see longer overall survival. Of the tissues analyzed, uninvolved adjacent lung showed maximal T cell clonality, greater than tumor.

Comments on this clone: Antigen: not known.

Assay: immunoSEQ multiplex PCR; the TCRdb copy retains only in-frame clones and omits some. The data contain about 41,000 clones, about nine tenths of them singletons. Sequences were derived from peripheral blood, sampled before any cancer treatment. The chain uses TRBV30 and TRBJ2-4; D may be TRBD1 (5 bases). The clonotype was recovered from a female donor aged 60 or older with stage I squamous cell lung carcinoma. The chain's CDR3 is CAWRQTAAKNIQYF. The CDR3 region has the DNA TGTGCCTGGAGACAGACAGCGGCCAAAAACATTCAGTACTTC.